Following are 13 T cell receptor beta chains from one sample sequenced in a study of T-cell memory formation after mild COVID-19. TCRdb used MiXCR to reprocess the 5' RACE reads, holding one entry per CDR3 protein. Of around 390,000 distinct CDR3 sequences listed, about 17% are singletons. Specimen: PBMCs or a T cell subset sorted from them (not recorded which). All receptors derive from a man between 18 and 35 years old who had mild COVID-19 (a few samples of this study predate the infection). Cell type and time point are not known.

The V and J genes are TRBV6-4 and TRBJ2-1, with 12 bases identical to TRBD2. The junction had 3 bases not matched to a gene; V was cut back by 5 bases and J by 7 bases. This CDR3 has 14 amino acids. Germline CDR1 reads MRHNA; CDR2 reads SNTAGT. The DNA of the CDR3 is TGTGCCAGCAGTCTAGCGGGGGGGGCGAATGAGCAGTTCTTC. It translates to CASSLAGGANEQFF.

This clonotype was found a few times. V gene TRBV2 combines with J gene TRBJ2-7, with D possibly TRBD2 on 6 matching bases. Trimming left V 0 bases short and J 3 bases short, with 15 bases between. Germline-derived CDR1 and CDR2 are SNHLY and FYNNEI. The CDR3 totals 16 residues. This CDR3 reads CASSEARRGADYEQYV. CDR3 sequence (DNA): TGTGCCAGCAGTGAAGCCCGGCGGGGAGCAGACTACGAGCAGTACGTC.

CDR3 sequence (DNA): TGCAGCGTTGAAATGGCGGGGAGCACAGATACGCAGTATTTT. Its translation: CSVEMAGSTDTQYF. The genes are TRBV29-1 and TRBJ2-3; D is perhaps TRBD2 (6 bases). V lost 2 bases to trimming and J lost 0 bases, with 9 bases between them. The CDR3 runs 14 residues. From germline, CDR1 is SQVTM and CDR2 ANQGSEA.

This clonotype has at least ten counts. This chain connects TRBV7-6 to TRBJ2-7; 9 bases align to TRBD1. CDR3 length: 14 amino acids. The V gene end was trimmed by 5 bases and the J gene end by 6 bases; junction bases not matched to a gene: 8. Germline V gives CDR1 SGHVS, CDR2 FNYEAQ. CDR3 region: CASSTERTGAEQYV. In DNA, the CDR3 is TGTGCCAGCAGCACTGAGCGGACAGGGGCCGAGCAGTACGTC.

This clonotype was seen only a few times. The chain recombines TRBV6-6 with TRBJ2-3; maybe TRBD1 (6 bases). The CDR3 consists of 14 residues. Trimming shortened V by 2 bases and J by 6 bases, and 12 bases separated the two germline ends. Germline V gene data show CDR1 as MNHNY and CDR2 as SVGAGI (reference sequence). CDR3 protein: CASSYGLGADTQYF. The CDR3, as DNA: TGTGCCAGCAGTTACGGTCTGGGGGCGGATACGCAGTATTTT.

CDR3 nucleotide sequence: TGTGCCAGCAGCGCAGGGTCCGTAGATACGCAGTATTTT. Encoded protein: CASSAGSVDTQYF. V is TRBV9 and J is TRBJ2-3, with D possibly matching TRBD1 (5 bases). The CDR3 contains 13 residues. CDR1 is SGDLS and CDR2 is YYNGEE in the germline V gene. V was shortened by 3 bases and J by 5 bases, with 10 bases between the two germline ends. Full variable domain (outside the CDR3, taken from reference TRBV9 and TRBJ2-3): DSGVTQTPKHLITATGQRVTLRCSPRSGDLSVYWYQQSLDQGLQFLIQYYNGEERAKGNILERFSAQQFPDLHSELNLSSLELGDSALYFCASSAGSVDTQYFGPGTRLTVL.

This chain links TRBV15 with TRBJ2-4; D may match TRBD1 or TRBD2 (5 bases each). CDR3 length: 14 amino acids. Trimming shortened V by 3 bases and J by 9 bases, and 15 bases separated the two germline ends. The germline V gene encodes CDR1 LNHNV and CDR2 YYDKDF (reference sequence). CDR3 in amino acids: CATSSEGRRGIQYF. CDR3 coding DNA: TGTGCCACCAGCAGTGAGGGGAGACGAGGCATTCAGTACTTC.

The V gene is TRBV24-1, the J gene TRBJ2-3; D is possibly TRBD1 or TRBD2 (5 bases each). The V end was cut by 4 bases, the J end by 0 bases, with 10 bases between. The CDR3 is made up of 15 amino acids. In germline, CDR1 is KGHDR, CDR2 SFDVKD. The CDR3 region is CATSENWGSTDTQYF. Here the CDR3 DNA reads TGTGCCACCAGTGAGAACTGGGGGAGCACAGATACGCAGTATTTT.

The chain is built from TRBV20-1 and TRBJ1-1; a possible D gene is TRBD1 (5 bases). The ends were cut back, 0 bases at V and 3 bases at J, with 14 bases in the middle. CDR3 length equals 15 residues. CDR1 is DFQATT and CDR2 is SNEGSKA in the germline V gene (reference sequence). The CDR3 sequence: CSARDHGRVDTEAFF. In nucleotides, the CDR3 is TGCAGTGCTAGAGACCACGGCAGGGTGGACACTGAAGCTTTCTTT.

There are a few counts of this clonotype. V is TRBV12-5 and J is TRBJ1-2, with D possibly TRBD1 on 5 matching bases. This CDR3 is 12 amino acids long. The germline V and J ends were trimmed by 0 bases and 9 bases, with 8 bases remaining between them. In germline, CDR1 is LGHNT, CDR2 FRNRAP. DNA for the CDR3: TGTGCTAGTGGTTTGGTGCCAGGGAGCTACACCTTC. Residues: CASGLVPGSYTF. Filled out from reference TRBV12-5 and TRBJ1-2, the complete variable domain reads DARVTQTPRHKVTEMGQEVTMRCQPILGHNTVFWYRQTMMQGLELLAYFRNRAPLDDSGMPKDRFSAEMPDATLATLKIQPSEPRDSAVYFCASGLVPGSYTFGSGTRLTVV.

The chain joins TRBV6-2 or TRBV6-3 to TRBJ2-7; D is undetermined. Germline lookup yields CDR1 MNHEY and CDR2 SVGEGT. This CDR3 is 14 amino acids long. V was trimmed by 2 bases and J by 3 bases, leaving 11 bases between them. CDR3 DNA: TGTGCCAGCAGTTACCAACCCCGAAACTACGAGCAGTACTTC. As protein: CASSYQPRNYEQYF.

The chain is built from TRBV6-5 and TRBJ1-1; no clear D gene. Trimming shortened V by 3 bases and J by 0 bases, and 11 bases separated the two germline ends. The CDR3 length is 15 residues. Germline V CDR1 and CDR2: MNHEY, SVGAGI. CDR3 loop: CASSYGPRVNTEAFF. CDR3 in DNA: TGTGCCAGCAGTTATGGACCCAGAGTGAACACTGAAGCTTTCTTT.

The chain recombines TRBV6-2 or TRBV6-3 with TRBJ2-4; 11 bases line up with TRBD1. With V trimmed by 2 bases and J by 2 bases, 11 bases remained unmatched. There are 19 residues in the CDR3. CDR1 MNHEY and CDR2 SVGEGT come from the germline V gene. The CDR3 sequence: CASSYPPGQGAYSKNIQYF. Here the CDR3 DNA reads TGTGCCAGCAGTTACCCCCCCGGACAGGGGGCTTATTCCAAAAACATTCAGTACTTC.